The 20 T cell receptor beta chains in this list originate from one sample, sequenced in a study of metastatic and nonmetastatic thyroid tumors. All patients were treatment-naive before thyroid surgery. MiXCR reprocessed the PCR reads for TCRdb. The sample has approximately 34,000 clones, over 15% seen once; the top ten hold around 3%. Sequencing input: blood. Receptor source: a female donor with papillary thyroid cancer or a benign thyroid nodule (not recorded which). Some clones in this sample may be carry-over from other donors' samples.

In its sample, this clone was seen a few times. A much larger clone differs from this one at a single base, so this may be a read error. Additional DNA sequences in this sample encode the identical CDR3. The chain couples TRBV6-5 to TRBJ2-1, with D tentatively TRBD2 (5 bases). The V gene's germline CDR1 is MNHEY and CDR2 SVGAGI. The CDR3 totals 16 residues. CDR3: CASSSPAWGAYNEQLF. CDR3 sequence (DNA): TGTGCCAGCAGTTCTCCCGCGTGGGGAGCCTACAATGAGCAGCTCTTC.

This clone has just a few counts. The chain combines TRBV10-3 with TRBJ1-3, with 7 bases lining up with TRBD1. The CDR3 runs 14 residues. The V and J ends lost 6 bases and 1 base, in that order; junction bases with no gene match: 3. CDR1 is ENHRY, CDR2 SYGVKD, per germline. CDR3 nucleotide sequence: TGTGCCATCAGCGGGGACAGTTCTGGAAACACCATATATTTT. Encoded protein: CAISGDSSGNTIYF.

V usage is TRBV2 and J usage is TRBJ2-7; TRBD2 is a possible D gene (6 bases). Germline CDR1 is SNHLY and CDR2 is FYNNEI. The CDR3 loop spans 13 amino acids. The CDR3 DNA follows: TGTGGGAGCAGAGGAGGGCGGTTTTACGAGCAGTACTTC. Its protein is CGSRGGRFYEQYF.

This clone was counted at least ten times. The V and J genes are TRBV5-6 and TRBJ2-5; D gene ambiguous. Deletions cut 4 bases from V and 3 bases from J, with 13 bases between. The CDR3 contains 14 residues. Germline CDR1 SGHDT, CDR2 YYEEEE. The CDR3 protein is CASSPESVEETQYF. The CDR3, as DNA: TGTGCCAGCAGCCCCGAGTCTGTGGAAGAGACCCAGTACTTC.

This clone was detected many times. This chain uses TRBV10-3 with TRBJ2-7; 7 nucleotides line up with TRBD1. The CDR3 has 15 residues. Germline lookup yields CDR1 ENHRY and CDR2 SYGVKD. V shed 2 bases and J 2 bases; nucleotides not matched to a gene: 6. The CDR3 loop is CAISEGSGGPYEQYF. Here the CDR3 DNA reads TGTGCCATCAGTGAGGGGTCAGGGGGTCCCTACGAGCAGTACTTC.

This clone was found many times. The V call is TRBV18, the J call TRBJ2-3, with 9 bases aligning to TRBD1. V lost 2 bases to trimming and J lost 0 bases; unmatched junction nucleotides: 12. The germline CDR1 and CDR2 sequences are KGHSH and LQKENI. The CDR3 is made up of 19 amino acids. This CDR3 reads CASSPVGTGRQLSTDTQYF. In nucleotides, the CDR3 is TGTGCCAGCTCACCAGTGGGGACAGGGCGCCAGTTAAGCACAGATACGCAGTATTTT.

In its sample, this clone was seen many times. The V gene is TRBV15, the J gene TRBJ2-3; D possibly matches TRBD1 or TRBD2 (5 bases each). The germline gives CDR1 LNHNV, CDR2 YYDKDF (reference sequence). The CDR3 totals 13 residues. V was shortened by 6 bases and J by 0 bases, with 7 bases between the two germline ends. The CDR3 bases are TGTGCCACCAGGGGACCGAGCACAGATACGCAGTATTTT. Translation gives CATRGPSTDTQYF. The whole variable domain, filled in from reference TRBV15 and TRBJ2-3, reads DAMVIQNPRYQVTQFGKPVTLSCSQTLNHNVMYWYQQKSSQAPKLLFHYYDKDFNNEADTPDNFQSRRPNTSFCFLDIRSPGLGDTAMYLCATRGPSTDTQYFGPGTRLTVL.

This clone was seen ten or more times. The J gene is TRBJ1-2, the V gene TRBV5-1; D is unresolved. CDR3 length: 14 residues. Per the germline V gene, CDR1 is SGHRS and CDR2 is YFSETQ. Trimming pared 3 bases from V and 4 bases from J, leaving 13 bases between. CDR3 nucleotide sequence: TGCGCCAGCAGCTGGCCCCGGGGAGGCTATGGCTACACCTTC. Translating it yields CASSWPRGGYGYTF.

This clone was observed many times. The chain carries TRBV11-3 and TRBJ1-1; D gene ambiguous. The CDR3 sequence is 15 residues long. Trimming took off 1 base at V and 0 bases at J, with 9 bases between the two ends. Germline lookup yields CDR1 SGHNT and CDR2 YENEEA. In nucleotides, the CDR3 is TGTGCCAGCAGCTTAGGTGGGAGTTTGAACACTGAAGCTTTCTTT. As protein: CASSLGGSLNTEAFF.

By sample share, this clone is medium-sized. The V and J genes are TRBV30 and TRBJ1-3; a possible D gene is TRBD1 (5 bases). CDR3 length equals 16 residues. V lost 5 bases and J 0 bases, leaving 17 bases between the germline ends. Germline V gene data show CDR1 as GTSNPN and CDR2 as SVGIG (reference sequence). Here the CDR3 reads CAWEKGHPSSGNTIYF. Here the CDR3 DNA reads TGTGCCTGGGAGAAAGGACACCCGAGCTCTGGAAACACCATATATTTT.

Many counts were recorded for this clone. V gene TRBV28 combines with J gene TRBJ1-2; a weak D match, TRBD1 (6 bases). Germline CDR1 is MDHEN and CDR2 is SYDVKM. Trimming cost V 4 bases and J 6 bases, with 15 bases left between them. There are 14 residues in the CDR3. The CDR3: CASSYQGSHDGYTF. In nucleotides, the CDR3 is TGTGCCAGCAGTTACCAGGGGTCCCATGATGGCTACACCTTC.

This clone was seen at least ten times. The V call is TRBV5-1, the J call TRBJ1-6; TRBD1 matches at 8 bases. The CDR3 sequence is 14 residues long. CDR1 and CDR2 (germline): SGHRS, YFSETQ. With 0 bases clipped from V and 7 bases from J, the junction kept 0 bases outside the gene matches. The CDR3 DNA reads as TGCGCCAGCAGCTTGGGACAGGGGAATTCACCCCTCCACTTT. It codes for CASSLGQGNSPLHF. Full variable domain (rest looked up from reference TRBV5-1 and TRBJ1-6): KAGVTQTPRYLIKTRGQQVTLSCSPISGHRSVSWYQQTPGQGLQFLFEYFSETQRNKGNFPGRFSGRQFSNSRSEMNVSTLELGDSALYLCASSLGQGNSPLHFGNGTRLTVT.

This clone was observed at least ten times. The chain employs TRBV28 and TRBJ2-1, with 7 bases identical to TRBD2. CDR1 and CDR2 (germline): MDHEN, SYDVKM. The CDR3 consists of 18 residues. The V segment lost 0 bases and the J segment 6 bases; nucleotides outside the gene matches: 14. The CDR3 loop reads CASSLWKTSPSSRNEQFF. CDR3 coding DNA: TGTGCCAGCAGTTTATGGAAGACTAGCCCCTCTTCTCGCAATGAGCAGTTCTTC.

This clone was counted many times. The CDR3 DNA is TGCAGTGCTAGTACACCGGGACAGGGGATCACTGAAGCTTTCTTT. Translated: CSASTPGQGITEAFF. The J gene is TRBJ1-1, the V gene TRBV20-1, with TRBD1 matching over 10 bases. This CDR3 is 15 amino acids long. Germline lookup yields CDR1 DFQATT and CDR2 SNEGSKA (reference sequence). V trimming: 3 bases; J trimming: 4 bases; junction bases outside the gene matches: 8.

The V call is TRBV7-9, the J call TRBJ2-2; tentative D call: TRBD1 (5 bases). The CDR3 sequence is 14 residues long. V shed 1 base and J shed 7 bases, with 10 bases lying between them. The germline CDR1 and CDR2 sequences are SEHNR and FQNEAQ (reference sequence). The CDR3 DNA reads TGTGCCAGCAGCTTAGAGGGGAAAGGCGGGGAGCTGTTTTTT. Its protein product is CASSLEGKGGELFF.

This clone was observed many times. The V call is TRBV25-1, the J call TRBJ2-2; 10 bases are shared with TRBD2. J gave up 3 bases and V 2 bases, and 0 bases lay outside the gene matches. Per the germline V gene, CDR1 is MGHDK and CDR2 is SYGVNS. The CDR3 covers 15 residues. The chain's CDR3 is CASSEGLADTGELFF. CDR3 coding DNA: TGTGCCAGCAGTGAAGGACTAGCGGACACCGGGGAGCTGTTTTTT.

The CDR3, as DNA: TGTGCCAGCAGCTTGGACAACCCAACCGGGACAGTCTACAATGAGCAGTTCTTC. The encoded protein is CASSLDNPTGTVYNEQFF. This chain uses TRBV5-6 with TRBJ2-1, with 7 bases fitting TRBD1. CDR1 and CDR2 (germline): SGHDT, YYEEEE. V lost 0 bases to trimming and J lost 3 bases; unmatched junction nucleotides: 12. This CDR3 region has 18 residues. The entire variable domain, with the rest obtained from reference TRBV5-6 and TRBJ2-1, is as follows: DAGVTQSPTHLIKTRGQQVTLRCSPKSGHDTVSWYQQALGQGPQFIFQYYEEEERQRGNFPDRFSGHQFPNYSSELNVNALLLGDSALYLCASSLDNPTGTVYNEQFFGPGTRLTVL.

This clone occurred many times. The CDR3 is CSPTLAGVGEQYF. As DNA, the CDR3 is TGCAGCCCAACACTAGCGGGAGTTGGCGAGCAGTACTTC. The rearrangement joins TRBV20-1 to TRBJ2-7, with 11 bases fitting TRBD2. Germline V CDR1 and CDR2: DFQATT, SNEGSKA (reference sequence). The CDR3 is 13 amino acids.

By sample share, this clone is medium-sized (0.01 to 0.1%). The chain is built from TRBV28 and TRBJ2-7; a weak D match, TRBD1 (5 bases). The CDR3 length is 13 residues. The ends were cut back, 6 bases at V and 2 bases at J, with 11 bases in the middle. CDR1 is MDHEN and CDR2 is SYDVKM in the germline V gene. The CDR3: CASSQGPTYEQYF. CDR3 DNA: TGTGCCAGCAGCCAGGGCCCCACCTACGAGCAGTACTTC. The whole variable domain, filled in from reference TRBV28 and TRBJ2-7, reads DVKVTQSSRYLVKRTGEKVFLECVQDMDHENMFWYRQDPGLGLRLIYFSYDVKMKEKGDIPEGYSVSREKKERFSLILESASTNQTSMYLCASSQGPTYEQYFGPGTRLTVT.

This clone has only one observation. This may arise from a read error, as a much more abundant clone is one base away. This sequence joins TRBV4-2 and TRBJ1-2; no firm D call. The CDR3 runs 13 residues. The V gene's germline CDR1 is LGHNA and CDR2 YNFKEQ. The CDR3 DNA sequence: TGTGCCAGCAGGCTTACTACCAGCTATGGCCACACCTTC. Translation: CASRLTTSYGHTF.